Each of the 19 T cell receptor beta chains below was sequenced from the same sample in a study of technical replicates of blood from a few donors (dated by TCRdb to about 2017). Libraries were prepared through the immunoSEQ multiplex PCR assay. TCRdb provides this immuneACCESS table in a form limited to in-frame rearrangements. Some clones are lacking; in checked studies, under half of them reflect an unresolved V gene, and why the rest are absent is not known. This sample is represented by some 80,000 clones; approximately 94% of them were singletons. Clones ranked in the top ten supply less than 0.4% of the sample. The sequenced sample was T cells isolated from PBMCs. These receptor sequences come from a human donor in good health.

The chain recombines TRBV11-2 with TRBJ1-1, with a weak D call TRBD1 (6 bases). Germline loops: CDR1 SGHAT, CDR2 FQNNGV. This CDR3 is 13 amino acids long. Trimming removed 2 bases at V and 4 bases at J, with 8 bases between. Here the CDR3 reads CASSLQGSTEAFF. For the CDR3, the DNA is TGTGCCAGCAGCTTACAGGGGAGCACTGAAGCTTTCTTT.

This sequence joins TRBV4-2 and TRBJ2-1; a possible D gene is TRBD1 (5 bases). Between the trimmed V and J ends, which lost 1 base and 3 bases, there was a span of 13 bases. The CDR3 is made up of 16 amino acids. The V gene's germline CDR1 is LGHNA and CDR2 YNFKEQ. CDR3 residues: CASSQVQETGYNEQFF. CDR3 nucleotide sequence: TGTGCCAGCAGCCAAGTACAGGAGACGGGCTACAATGAGCAGTTCTTC.

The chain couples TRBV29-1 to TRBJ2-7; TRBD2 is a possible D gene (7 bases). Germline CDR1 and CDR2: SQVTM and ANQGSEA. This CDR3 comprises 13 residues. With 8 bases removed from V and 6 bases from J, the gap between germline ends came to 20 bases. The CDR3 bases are TGCAGCACTAGGGGGGGGCGGGCCGCCGAGCAGTACTTC. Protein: CSTRGGRAAEQYF.

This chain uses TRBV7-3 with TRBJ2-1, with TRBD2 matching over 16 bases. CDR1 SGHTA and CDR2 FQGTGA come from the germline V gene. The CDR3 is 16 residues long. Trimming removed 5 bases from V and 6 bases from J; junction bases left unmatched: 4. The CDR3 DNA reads TGTGCCAGCAGCCCCGGGACTAGCGGGAGGGCCAATGAGCAGTTCTTC. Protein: CASSPGTSGRANEQFF.

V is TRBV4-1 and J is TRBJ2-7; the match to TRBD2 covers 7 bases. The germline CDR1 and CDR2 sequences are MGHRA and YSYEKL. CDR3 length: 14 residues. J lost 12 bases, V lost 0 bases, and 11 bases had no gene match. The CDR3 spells CASSQEGRGGVMYF. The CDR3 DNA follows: TGCGCCAGCAGCCAAGAGGGTCGCGGGGGAGTAATGTACTTC.

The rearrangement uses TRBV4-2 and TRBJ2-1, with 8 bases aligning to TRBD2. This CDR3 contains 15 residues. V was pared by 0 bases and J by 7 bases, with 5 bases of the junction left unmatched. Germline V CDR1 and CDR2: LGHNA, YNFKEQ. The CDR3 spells CASSQDWAGGNEQFF. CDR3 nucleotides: TGTGCCAGCAGCCAAGATTGGGCGGGAGGTAATGAGCAGTTCTTC.

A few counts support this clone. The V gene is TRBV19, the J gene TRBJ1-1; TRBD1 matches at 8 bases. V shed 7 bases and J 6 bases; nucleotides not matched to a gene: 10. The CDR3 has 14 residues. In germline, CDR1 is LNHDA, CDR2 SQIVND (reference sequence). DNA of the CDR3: TGTGCCAGTATCCTTGGACAGGGAAGGCCTGAAGCTTTCTTT. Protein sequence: CASILGQGRPEAFF.

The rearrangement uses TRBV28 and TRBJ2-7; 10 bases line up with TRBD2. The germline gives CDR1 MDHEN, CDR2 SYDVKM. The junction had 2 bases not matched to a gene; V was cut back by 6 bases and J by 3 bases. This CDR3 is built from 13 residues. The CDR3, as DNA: TGTGCCAGCAGCCTAGCGGGGGACTACGAGCAGTACTTC. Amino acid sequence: CASSLAGDYEQYF.

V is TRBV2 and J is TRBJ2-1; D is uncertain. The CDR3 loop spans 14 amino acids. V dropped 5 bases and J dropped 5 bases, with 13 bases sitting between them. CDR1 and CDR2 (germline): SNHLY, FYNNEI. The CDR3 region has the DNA TGTGCCAGCAGTCGGCGGCATGAACACAATGAGCAGTTCTTC. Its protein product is CASSRRHEHNEQFF. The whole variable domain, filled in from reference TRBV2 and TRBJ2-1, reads EPEVTQTPSHQVTQMGQEVILRCVPISNHLYFYWYRQILGQKVEFLVSFYNNEISEKSEIFDDQFSVERPDGSNFTLKIRSTKLEDSAMYFCASSRRHEHNEQFFGPGTRLTVL.

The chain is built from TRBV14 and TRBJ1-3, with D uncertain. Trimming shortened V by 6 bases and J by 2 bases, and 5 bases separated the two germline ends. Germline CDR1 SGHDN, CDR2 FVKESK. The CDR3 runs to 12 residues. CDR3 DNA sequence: TGTGCCAGCAGGGAGACTGGAAACACCATATATTTT. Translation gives CASRETGNTIYF.

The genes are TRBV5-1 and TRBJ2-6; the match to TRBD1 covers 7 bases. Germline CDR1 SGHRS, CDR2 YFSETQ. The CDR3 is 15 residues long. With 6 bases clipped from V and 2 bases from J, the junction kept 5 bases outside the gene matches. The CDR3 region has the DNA TGCGCCAGCATACCACAGGGGACTGGGGCCAACGTCCTGACTTTC. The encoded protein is CASIPQGTGANVLTF.

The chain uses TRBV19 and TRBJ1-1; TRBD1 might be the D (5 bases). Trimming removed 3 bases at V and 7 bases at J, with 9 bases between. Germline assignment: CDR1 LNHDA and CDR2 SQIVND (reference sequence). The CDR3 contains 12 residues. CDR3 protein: CASSIGGIEAFF. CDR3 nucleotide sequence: TGTGCCAGTAGTATCGGGGGGATTGAAGCTTTCTTT.

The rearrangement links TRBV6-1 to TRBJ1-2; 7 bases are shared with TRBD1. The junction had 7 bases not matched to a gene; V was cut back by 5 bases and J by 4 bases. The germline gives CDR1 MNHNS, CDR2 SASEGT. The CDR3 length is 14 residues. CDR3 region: CASSSTTGRYGYTF. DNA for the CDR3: TGTGCCAGCAGTAGTACGACAGGGCGCTATGGCTACACCTTC.

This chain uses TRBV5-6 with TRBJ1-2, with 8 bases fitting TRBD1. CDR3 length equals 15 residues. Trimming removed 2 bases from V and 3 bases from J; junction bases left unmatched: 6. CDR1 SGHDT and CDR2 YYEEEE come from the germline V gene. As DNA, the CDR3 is TGTGCCAGCAGCTTAGGGGACAGGTCCTACTATGGCTACACCTTC. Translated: CASSLGDRSYYGYTF. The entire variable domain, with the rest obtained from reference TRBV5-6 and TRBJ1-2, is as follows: DAGVTQSPTHLIKTRGQQVTLRCSPKSGHDTVSWYQQALGQGPQFIFQYYEEEERQRGNFPDRFSGHQFPNYSSELNVNALLLGDSALYLCASSLGDRSYYGYTFGSGTRLTVV.

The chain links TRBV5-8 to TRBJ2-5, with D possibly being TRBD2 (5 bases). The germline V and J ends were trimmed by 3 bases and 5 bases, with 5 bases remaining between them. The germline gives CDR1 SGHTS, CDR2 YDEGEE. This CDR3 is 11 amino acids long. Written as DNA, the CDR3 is TGTGCCAGCAGCTGGGAGGAGACCCAGTACTTC. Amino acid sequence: CASSWEETQYF.

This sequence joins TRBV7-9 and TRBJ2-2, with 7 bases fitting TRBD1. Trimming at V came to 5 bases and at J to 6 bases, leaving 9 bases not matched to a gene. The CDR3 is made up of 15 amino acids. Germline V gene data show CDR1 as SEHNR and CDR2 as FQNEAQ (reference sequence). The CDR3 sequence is CASSLRDSKAGELFF. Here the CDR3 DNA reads TGTGCCAGCAGCCTTCGGGACAGTAAGGCCGGGGAGCTGTTTTTT.

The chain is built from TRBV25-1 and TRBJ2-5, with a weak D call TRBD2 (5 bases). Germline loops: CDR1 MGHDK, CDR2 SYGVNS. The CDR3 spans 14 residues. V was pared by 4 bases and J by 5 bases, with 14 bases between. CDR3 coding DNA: TGTGCCAGCAGTGGATTCGGGGAACGGGAGACCCAGTACTTC. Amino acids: CASSGFGERETQYF. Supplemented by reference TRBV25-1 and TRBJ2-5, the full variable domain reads EADIYQTPRYLVIGTGKKITLECSQTMGHDKMYWYQQDPGMELHLIHYSYGVNSTEKGDLSSESTVSRIRTEHFPLTLESARPSHTSQYLCASSGFGERETQYFGPGTRLLVL.

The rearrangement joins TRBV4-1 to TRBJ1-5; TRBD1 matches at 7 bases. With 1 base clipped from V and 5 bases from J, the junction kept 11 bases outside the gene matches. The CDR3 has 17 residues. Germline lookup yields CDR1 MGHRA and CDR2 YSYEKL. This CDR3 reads CASSQGPSDRVDQPQHF. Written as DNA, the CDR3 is TGCGCCAGCAGCCAAGGCCCCTCCGACAGGGTCGATCAGCCCCAGCATTTT.

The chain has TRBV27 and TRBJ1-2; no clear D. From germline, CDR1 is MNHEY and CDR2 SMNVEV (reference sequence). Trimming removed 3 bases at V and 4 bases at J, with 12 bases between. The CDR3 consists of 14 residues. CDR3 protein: CASSFGGSAYGYTF. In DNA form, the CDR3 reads TGTGCCAGCAGTTTTGGAGGGTCTGCCTATGGCTACACCTTC.